Below are 21 T cell receptor beta chains sequenced from a single sample in a study of STAT5B mutations in CD4+ large granular lymphocyte leukemia. Some clones are missing from TCRdb's copy, which holds only in-frame ones; the method was immunoSEQ multiplex PCR. The data hold fewer than 50,000 clones, with 80% to 85% observed a single time. The sample taken for sequencing was CD4+ T cells from blood buffy coats. These receptors originate from a human donor in good health.

This chain connects TRBV5-6 to TRBJ2-7; possibly TRBD1 for D (6 bases). Germline lookup yields CDR1 SGHDT and CDR2 YYEEEE. The V and J ends lost 1 base and 2 bases respectively, with 7 bases between them. The CDR3 length is 13 residues. The CDR3 region is CASSLTGTYEQYF. CDR3 sequence (DNA): TGTGCCAGCAGCTTGACAGGGACCTACGAGCAGTACTTC.

The V call is TRBV18, the J call TRBJ2-7, with TRBD1 matching over 7 bases. The CDR3 is 14 amino acids. The germline gives CDR1 KGHSH, CDR2 LQKENI. Germline trimming cut 6 bases from V and 4 bases from J; bases unmatched to any gene: 9. The CDR3 sequence is CASSELGGQYEQYF. CDR3 bases: TGTGCCAGCTCGGAGTTAGGGGGCCAATACGAGCAGTACTTC.

This clone was seen only once. This sequence joins TRBV5-4 and TRBJ1-4; 8 bases are shared with TRBD1. The CDR3 contains 17 residues. Looked up from germline, CDR1 is SGHNT and CDR2 is YYREEE (reference sequence). With 3 bases clipped from V and 0 bases from J, the junction kept 7 bases outside the gene matches. Here the CDR3 DNA reads TGTGCCAGCAGCTGGACAGGGAGGGGGGCAACTAATGAAAAACTGTTTTTT. This translates into CASSWTGRGATNEKLFF.

The V gene is TRBV7-3, the J gene TRBJ2-5, with 7 bases that match TRBD1. Looked up from germline, CDR1 is SGHTA and CDR2 is FQGTGA. The CDR3 consists of 14 residues. V gave up 2 bases and J gave up 4 bases; unmatched junction bases: 4. The CDR3 is CASSLGRQGETQYF. The CDR3 DNA reads as TGTGCCAGCAGCTTAGGAAGACAGGGAGAGACCCAGTACTTC.

V usage is TRBV18 and J usage is TRBJ1-4; TRBD1 is a possible D gene (5 bases). The germline V and J ends were trimmed by 3 bases and 8 bases, with 16 bases remaining between them. This CDR3 contains 15 residues. CDR1 and CDR2 from the germline V gene are KGHSH and LQKENI. DNA for the CDR3: TGTGCCAGCTCACCGGAGGGGAGAGGACTCGAAAAACTGTTTTTT. Translated: CASSPEGRGLEKLFF.

A single count supports this clone. The genes are TRBV4-1 and TRBJ1-4, with D tentatively TRBD1 (5 bases). This CDR3 is 16 amino acids long. Germline V gene lookup returns CDR1 MGHRA and CDR2 YSYEKL. V lost 4 bases, J lost 7 bases, and 19 bases lay in between. The CDR3 here is CASSRPARGRGEKLFF. In DNA, the CDR3 is TGCGCCAGCAGCCGCCCGGCCCGGGGGAGGGGTGAAAAACTGTTTTTT.

The chain has TRBV5-4 and TRBJ2-3, with D possibly matching TRBD2 (5 bases). CDR1 and CDR2 (germline): SGHNT, YYREEE (reference sequence). CDR3 length: 15 amino acids. V lost 0 bases, J lost 2 bases, and 10 bases lay in between. CDR3 residues: CASSLGGLSTDTQYF. In DNA, the CDR3 is TGTGCCAGCAGCTTGGGCGGACTTTCCACAGATACGCAGTATTTT.

The CDR3 nucleotides read TGCGCCAGCAGTAAAGGCAGCTATAGCACAGATACGCAGTATTTT. Translated: CASSKGSYSTDTQYF. V and J are TRBV10-1 and TRBJ2-3; D gene ambiguous. The CDR3 totals 15 residues. CDR1 WNHNN and CDR2 SYGVQD come from the germline V gene (reference sequence). Deletions cut 5 bases from V and 0 bases from J, with 12 bases between.

V and J are TRBV29-1 and TRBJ2-5, with D unresolved. The CDR3 has 13 residues. Trimming took off 2 bases at V and 6 bases at J, with 13 bases between the two ends. CDR1 and CDR2 from the germline V gene are SQVTM and ANQGSEA. CDR3 residues: CSVESRLLKTQYF. CDR3 bases: TGCAGCGTTGAATCACGACTGTTAAAGACCCAGTACTTC.

This clone was detected once. This chain links TRBV7-2 with TRBJ1-2; D is possibly TRBD1 (5 bases). CDR3 size: 19 residues. Trimming took 2 bases from V and 0 from J, leaving 22 bases between them. Germline CDR1 reads SGHTA; CDR2 reads FQGNSA. The CDR3: CASSLRERRTLVSNYGYTF. In nucleotides, the CDR3 is TGTGCCAGCAGCTTACGGGAACGCCGGACATTAGTTTCTAACTATGGCTACACCTTC.

CDR3 sequence: CSVGQGEGYEQYF. DNA of the CDR3: TGCAGCGTTGGTCAGGGAGAAGGGTACGAGCAGTACTTC. The chain has TRBV29-1 and TRBJ2-5; D could derive from TRBD1 or TRBD2 (5 bases each). The assigned J gene may be wrong: the sequence end matches TRBJ2-7 better. Looked up from germline, CDR1 is SQVTM and CDR2 is ANQGSEA. The CDR3 totals 13 residues.

The CDR3 DNA reads TGTGCCAGCAGCTTGGGCCTCCACGGAGAGACCCAGTACTTC. As protein: CASSLGLHGETQYF. This rearrangement joins TRBV5-4 to TRBJ2-5; no clear D gene. The V gene's germline CDR1 is SGHNT and CDR2 YYREEE (reference sequence). The CDR3 is 14 residues long. Trimming took off 0 bases at V and 4 bases at J, with 10 bases between the two ends.

The chain has TRBV11-2 and TRBJ1-2, with no clear D. V dropped 3 bases and J dropped 4 bases, with 9 bases sitting between them. The CDR3 contains 13 residues. Germline V lookup: CDR1 SGHAT, CDR2 FQNNGV. The CDR3, as DNA: TGTGCCAGCAGCTTGGCAACCGCCTATGGCTACACCTTC. Protein: CASSLATAYGYTF.

The chain joins TRBV29-1 to TRBJ2-1; 10 nucleotides match TRBD2. The V segment lost 2 bases and the J segment 8 bases; nucleotides outside the gene matches: 3. The germline V gene has CDR1 SQVTM and CDR2 ANQGSEA. This CDR3 comprises 13 residues. This CDR3 is CSVEPSGSDEQFF. The CDR3 DNA sequence: TGCAGCGTTGAACCTAGCGGGAGCGATGAGCAGTTCTTC.

The CDR3 DNA reads as TGTGCCAGCAGCTTGGAACTAGCAGACACAGATACGCAGTATTTT. Translated, it gives CASSLELADTDTQYF. V gene TRBV5-4 combines with J gene TRBJ2-3, with D perhaps matching TRBD2 (6 bases). Germline assignment: CDR1 SGHNT and CDR2 YYREEE (reference sequence). The CDR3 is 15 residues long. Trimming left V 0 bases short and J 2 bases short, with 10 bases between.

CDR3 in amino acids: CAIREDRGGEKLFF. Written as DNA, the CDR3 is TGTGCCATCAGGGAAGACAGGGGCGGTGAAAAACTGTTTTTT. The chain combines TRBV10-3 with TRBJ1-4; 8 nucleotides agree with TRBD1. The junction had 7 bases not matched to a gene; V was cut back by 6 bases and J by 7 bases. Germline V gives CDR1 ENHRY, CDR2 SYGVKD. The CDR3 covers 14 residues.

The chain combines TRBV4-1 with TRBJ1-3; 9 bases are shared with TRBD1. The CDR3 runs 17 residues. The germline gives CDR1 MGHRA, CDR2 YSYEKL. The junction had 5 bases not matched to a gene; V was cut back by 0 bases and J by 2 bases. The CDR3 is CASSQDRNRGPGNTIYF. CDR3 coding DNA: TGCGCCAGCAGCCAAGATAGAAACAGGGGGCCTGGAAACACCATATATTTT.

The genes are TRBV7-9 and TRBJ2-3, with 8 bases identical to TRBD1. This CDR3 spans 15 amino acids. The ends lost 5 bases at V and 6 bases at J; junction bases unmatched: 10. Germline lookup yields CDR1 SEHNR and CDR2 FQNEAQ (reference sequence). The CDR3: CASSPRFGTGDTQYF. DNA for the CDR3: TGTGCCAGCAGCCCTCGATTCGGGACAGGCGATACGCAGTATTTT.

The J gene is TRBJ2-5, the V gene TRBV29-1, with D unclear. The CDR3 runs 11 residues. V was trimmed by 7 bases and J by 1 base, leaving 7 bases between them. In germline, CDR1 is SQVTM, CDR2 ANQGSEA. CDR3 sequence: CSGSLQETQYF. In DNA form, the CDR3 reads TGCAGCGGTAGCCTCCAAGAGACCCAGTACTTC.

V and J are TRBV12-1 and TRBJ1-4. TRBV12-1 is classified as a pseudogene. The CDR3 contains 15 residues. CDR3 bases: TGTGCCAGCAGCCCCACCGACTTGGTAAGTGAAAAACTGTTTTTT. Amino acids: CASSPTDLVSEKLFF.

The chain is built from TRBV5-1 and TRBJ2-3; no reliable D call. V dropped 7 bases and J dropped 6 bases, with 15 bases sitting between them. From germline, CDR1 is SGHRS and CDR2 YFSETQ. The CDR3 runs to 13 residues. CDR3 DNA: TGCGCCAGCCGGAAGGGCTTGGAGGATACGCAGTATTTT. Its translation: CASRKGLEDTQYF.